This TCR beta chain was documented in a study of tissue T cells after allogeneic stem cell transplantation. CDR3 length equals 17 residues. From germline, CDR1 is SEHNR and CDR2 FQNEAQ (reference sequence). The J segment lost 6 bases and the V segment lost 0 bases, leaving 5 bases of the junction unmatched. On this clone: Its cognate antigen is unknown.

The repertoire was sequenced with immunoSEQ multiplex PCR; TCRdb's copy has only in-frame clones and lacks some. The repertoire holds some 7,000 clones, with under 75% as singletons. The study, taken as a whole, reports: Across patients, clones rarely overlapped, yet motif clusters were shared tissue-specifically.

The sequencing here drew on duodenum tissue, taken at autopsy. The chain is built from TRBV7-9 and TRBJ2-1; 13 nucleotides match TRBD2. This clonotype was sampled from a female donor over 55 with lung cancer. CDR3 protein: CASSLAGTSGRVNEQFF. CDR3 in DNA: TGTGCCAGCAGCTTAGCGGGTACTAGCGGGAGGGTCAATGAGCAGTTCTTC.